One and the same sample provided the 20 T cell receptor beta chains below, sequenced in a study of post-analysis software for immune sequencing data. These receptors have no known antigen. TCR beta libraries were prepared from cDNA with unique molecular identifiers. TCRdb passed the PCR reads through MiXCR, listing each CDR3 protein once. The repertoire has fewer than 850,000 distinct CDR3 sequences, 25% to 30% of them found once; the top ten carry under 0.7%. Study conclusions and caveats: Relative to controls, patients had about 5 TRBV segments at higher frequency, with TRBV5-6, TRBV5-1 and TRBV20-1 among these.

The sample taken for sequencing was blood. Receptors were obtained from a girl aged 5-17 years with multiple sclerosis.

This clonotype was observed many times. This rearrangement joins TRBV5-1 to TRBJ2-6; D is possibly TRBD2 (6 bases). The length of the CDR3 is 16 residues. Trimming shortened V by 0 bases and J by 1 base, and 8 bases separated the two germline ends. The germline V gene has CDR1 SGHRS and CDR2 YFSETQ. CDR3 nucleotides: TGCGCCAGCAGCTTGGCCGGGGGATCTGGGGCCAACGTCCTGACTTTC. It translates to CASSLAGGSGANVLTF.

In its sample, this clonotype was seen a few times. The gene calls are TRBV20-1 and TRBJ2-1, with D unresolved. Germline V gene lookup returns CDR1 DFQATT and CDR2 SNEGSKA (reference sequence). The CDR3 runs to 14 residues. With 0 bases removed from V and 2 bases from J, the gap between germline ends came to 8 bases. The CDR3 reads CSAREIDTYNEQFF. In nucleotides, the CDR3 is TGCAGTGCTAGAGAGATAGATACCTACAATGAGCAGTTCTTC.

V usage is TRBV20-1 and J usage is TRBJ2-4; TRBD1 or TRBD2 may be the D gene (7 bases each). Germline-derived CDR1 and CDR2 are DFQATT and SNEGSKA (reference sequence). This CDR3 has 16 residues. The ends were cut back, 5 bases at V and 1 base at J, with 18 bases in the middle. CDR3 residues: CSAGGGGSRAKNIQYF. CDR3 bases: TGCAGTGCTGGAGGGGGCGGGAGTCGCGCCAAAAACATTCAGTACTTC.

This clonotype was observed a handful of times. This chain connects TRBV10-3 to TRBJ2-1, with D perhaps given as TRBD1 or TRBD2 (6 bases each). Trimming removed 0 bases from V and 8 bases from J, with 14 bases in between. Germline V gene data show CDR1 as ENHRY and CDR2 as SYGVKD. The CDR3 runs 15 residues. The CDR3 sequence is CAISESTGGLYEQFF. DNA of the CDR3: TGTGCCATCAGTGAGTCGACCGGGGGCTTATATGAGCAGTTCTTC.

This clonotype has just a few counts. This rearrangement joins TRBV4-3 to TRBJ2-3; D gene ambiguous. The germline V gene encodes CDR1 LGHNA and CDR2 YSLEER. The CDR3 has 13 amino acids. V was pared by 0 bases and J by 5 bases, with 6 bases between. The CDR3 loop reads CASSQDFGDTQYF. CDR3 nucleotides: TGCGCCAGCAGCCAAGACTTCGGAGATACGCAGTATTTT.

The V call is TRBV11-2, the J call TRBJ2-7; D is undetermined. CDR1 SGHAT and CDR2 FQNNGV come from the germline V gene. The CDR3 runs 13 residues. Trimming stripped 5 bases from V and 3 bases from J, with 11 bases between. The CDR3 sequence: CASSQPTSYEQYF. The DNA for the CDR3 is TGTGCCAGCAGCCAGCCAACAAGCTACGAGCAGTACTTC. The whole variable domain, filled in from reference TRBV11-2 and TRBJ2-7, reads EAGVAQSPRYKIIEKRQSVAFWCNPISGHATLYWYQQILGQGPKLLIQFQNNGVVDDSQLPKDRFSAERLKGVDSTLKIQPAKLEDSAVYLCASSQPTSYEQYFGPGTRLTVT.

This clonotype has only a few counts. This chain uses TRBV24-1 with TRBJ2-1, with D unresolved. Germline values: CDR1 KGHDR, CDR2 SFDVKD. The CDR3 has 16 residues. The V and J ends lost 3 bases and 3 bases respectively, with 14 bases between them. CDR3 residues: CATSDTASSFYNEQFF. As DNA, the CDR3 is TGTGCCACCAGTGATACAGCATCGTCGTTCTACAATGAGCAGTTCTTC.

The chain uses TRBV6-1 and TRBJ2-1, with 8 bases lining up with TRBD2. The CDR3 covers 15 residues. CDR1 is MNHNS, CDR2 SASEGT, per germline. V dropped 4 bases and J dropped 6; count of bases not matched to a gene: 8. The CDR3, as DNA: TGTGCCAGCAGTGGAGAAGCGGGGGCCAGCAATGAGCAGTTCTTC. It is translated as CASSGEAGASNEQFF.

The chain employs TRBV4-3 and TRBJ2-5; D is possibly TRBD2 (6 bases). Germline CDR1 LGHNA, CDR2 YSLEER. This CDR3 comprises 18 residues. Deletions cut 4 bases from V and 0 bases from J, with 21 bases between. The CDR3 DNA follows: TGCGCCAGCAGCCCTTCCTACCATCCAGCGGGCTACCAAGAGACCCAGTACTTC. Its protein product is CASSPSYHPAGYQETQYF.

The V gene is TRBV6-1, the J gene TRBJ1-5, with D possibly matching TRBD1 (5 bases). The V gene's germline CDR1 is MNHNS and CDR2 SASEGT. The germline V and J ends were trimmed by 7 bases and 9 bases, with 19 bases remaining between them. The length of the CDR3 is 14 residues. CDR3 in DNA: TGTGCCAGCACCATGGACACCCGTGGATGGCCCCAGCATTTT. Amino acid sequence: CASTMDTRGWPQHF.

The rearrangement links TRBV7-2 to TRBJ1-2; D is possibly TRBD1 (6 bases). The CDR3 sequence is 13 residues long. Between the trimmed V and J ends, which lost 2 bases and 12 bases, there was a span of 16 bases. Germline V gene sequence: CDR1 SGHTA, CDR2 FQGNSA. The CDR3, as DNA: TGTGCCAGCAGCTTACAGGGGATACGAGGCCACACCTTC. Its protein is CASSLQGIRGHTF.

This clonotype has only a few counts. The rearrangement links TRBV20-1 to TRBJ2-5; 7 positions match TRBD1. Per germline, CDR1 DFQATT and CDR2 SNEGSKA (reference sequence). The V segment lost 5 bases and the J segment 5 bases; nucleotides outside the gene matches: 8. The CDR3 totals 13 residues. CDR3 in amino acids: CSAAMTGSETQYF. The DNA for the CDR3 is TGCAGTGCTGCTATGACAGGGTCTGAGACCCAGTACTTC.

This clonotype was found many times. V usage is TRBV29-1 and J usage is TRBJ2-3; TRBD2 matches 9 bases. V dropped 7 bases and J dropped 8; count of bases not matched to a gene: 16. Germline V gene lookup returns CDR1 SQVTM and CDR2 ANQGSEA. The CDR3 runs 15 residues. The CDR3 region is CSAPGTSIGPATQYF. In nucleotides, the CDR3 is TGCAGCGCCCCCGGGACTAGCATAGGCCCCGCTACGCAGTATTTT.

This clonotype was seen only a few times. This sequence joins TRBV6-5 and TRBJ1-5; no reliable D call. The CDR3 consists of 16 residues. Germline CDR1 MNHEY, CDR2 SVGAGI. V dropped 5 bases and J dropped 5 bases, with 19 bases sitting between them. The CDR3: CASSLTSPVRDQPQHF. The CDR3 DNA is TGTGCCAGCAGTCTTACCAGTCCTGTTCGGGATCAGCCCCAGCATTTT.

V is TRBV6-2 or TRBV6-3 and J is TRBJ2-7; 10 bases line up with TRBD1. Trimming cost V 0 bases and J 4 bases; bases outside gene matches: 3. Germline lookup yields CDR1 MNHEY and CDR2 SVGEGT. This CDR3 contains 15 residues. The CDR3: CASSYSRDRGYEQYF. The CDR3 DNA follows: TGTGCCAGCAGTTACTCGAGGGACAGGGGTTACGAGCAGTACTTC.

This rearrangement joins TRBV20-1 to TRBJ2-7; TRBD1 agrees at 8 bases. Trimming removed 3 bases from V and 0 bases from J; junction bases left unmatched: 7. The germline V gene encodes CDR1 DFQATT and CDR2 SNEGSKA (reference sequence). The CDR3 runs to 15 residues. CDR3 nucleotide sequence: TGCAGTGCTAGTGATTCCGGGACAGGCTCCTACGAGCAGTACTTC. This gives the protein CSASDSGTGSYEQYF.

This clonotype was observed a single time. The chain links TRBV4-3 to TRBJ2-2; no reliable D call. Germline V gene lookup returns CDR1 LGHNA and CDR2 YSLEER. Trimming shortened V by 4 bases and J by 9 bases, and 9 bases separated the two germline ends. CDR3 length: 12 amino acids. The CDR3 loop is CASSRSERELFF. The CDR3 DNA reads TGCGCCAGCAGCCGATCCGAGAGGGAGCTGTTTTTT.

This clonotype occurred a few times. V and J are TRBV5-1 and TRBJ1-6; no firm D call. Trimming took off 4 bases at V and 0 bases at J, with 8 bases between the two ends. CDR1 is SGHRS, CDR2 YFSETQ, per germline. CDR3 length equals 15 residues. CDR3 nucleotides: TGCGCCAGCAGCCAAGATAGCTCCTATAATTCACCCCTCCACTTT. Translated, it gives CASSQDSSYNSPLHF. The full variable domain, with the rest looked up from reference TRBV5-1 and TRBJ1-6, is KAGVTQTPRYLIKTRGQQVTLSCSPISGHRSVSWYQQTPGQGLQFLFEYFSETQRNKGNFPGRFSGRQFSNSRSEMNVSTLELGDSALYLCASSQDSSYNSPLHFGNGTRLTVT.

The CDR3 bases are TGTGCCAGCAGCTTAAGGGGTGGTGGTACCCTTAGTAAGCAGTACTTC. This translates into CASSLRGGGTLSKQYF. V gene TRBV7-9 combines with J gene TRBJ2-5; D perhaps matches TRBD1 (5 bases). This CDR3 has 16 residues. V gave up 2 bases and J gave up 11 bases, with 24 bases separating them. Per the germline V gene, CDR1 is SEHNR and CDR2 is FQNEAQ (reference sequence).

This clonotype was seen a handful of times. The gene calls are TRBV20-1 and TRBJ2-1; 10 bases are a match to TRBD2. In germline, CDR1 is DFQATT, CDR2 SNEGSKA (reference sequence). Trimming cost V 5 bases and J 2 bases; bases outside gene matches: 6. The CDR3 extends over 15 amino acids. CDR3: CSASNSGRTYNEQFF. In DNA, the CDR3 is TGCAGTGCTTCCAATAGCGGGAGGACCTACAATGAGCAGTTCTTC.